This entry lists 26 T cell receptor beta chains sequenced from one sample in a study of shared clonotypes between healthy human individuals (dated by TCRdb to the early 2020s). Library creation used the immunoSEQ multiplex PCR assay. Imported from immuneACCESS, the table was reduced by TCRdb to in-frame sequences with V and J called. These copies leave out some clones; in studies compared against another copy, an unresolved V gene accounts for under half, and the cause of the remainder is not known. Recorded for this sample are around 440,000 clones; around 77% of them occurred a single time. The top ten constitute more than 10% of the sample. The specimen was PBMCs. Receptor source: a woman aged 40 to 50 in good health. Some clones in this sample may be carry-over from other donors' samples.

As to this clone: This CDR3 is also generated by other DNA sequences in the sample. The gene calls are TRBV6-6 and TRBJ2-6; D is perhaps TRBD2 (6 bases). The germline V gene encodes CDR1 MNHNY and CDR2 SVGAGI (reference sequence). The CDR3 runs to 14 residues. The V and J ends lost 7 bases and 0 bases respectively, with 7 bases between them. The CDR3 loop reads CASTGGSGANVLTF. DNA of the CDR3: TGTGCCAGCACCGGGGGCTCTGGGGCCAACGTCCTGACTTTC.

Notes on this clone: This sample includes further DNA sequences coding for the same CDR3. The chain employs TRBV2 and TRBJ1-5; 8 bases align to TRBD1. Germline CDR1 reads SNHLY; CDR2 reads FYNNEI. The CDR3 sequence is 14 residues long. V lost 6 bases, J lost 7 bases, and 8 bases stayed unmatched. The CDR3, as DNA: TGTGCCAGCAGCACCCAGGGGGCTGGACAGCCCCAGCATTTT. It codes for CASSTQGAGQPQHF. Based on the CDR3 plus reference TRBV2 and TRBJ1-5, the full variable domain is EPEVTQTPSHQVTQMGQEVILRCVPISNHLYFYWYRQILGQKVEFLVSFYNNEISEKSEIFDDQFSVERPDGSNFTLKIRSTKLEDSAMYFCASSTQGAGQPQHFGDGTRLSIL.

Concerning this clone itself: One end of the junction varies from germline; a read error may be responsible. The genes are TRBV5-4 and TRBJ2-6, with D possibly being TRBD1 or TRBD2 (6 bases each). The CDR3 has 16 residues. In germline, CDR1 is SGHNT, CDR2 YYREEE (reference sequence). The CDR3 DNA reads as TGCGCCAGCAGCCAAGATGGGGGGACAGGGGCCAACGTCCTGACTTTC. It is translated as CASSQDGGTGANVLTF.

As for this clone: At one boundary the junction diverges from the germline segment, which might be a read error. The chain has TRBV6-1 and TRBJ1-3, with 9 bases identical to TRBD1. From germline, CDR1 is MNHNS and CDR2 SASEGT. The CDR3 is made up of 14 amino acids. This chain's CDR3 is CASSAGTGFRKLDF. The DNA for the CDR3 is TGTGCCAGCAGTGCCGGGACAGGGTTCAGGAAATTGGATTTT.

The CDR3 nucleotides are TGTGCCAGCAGTGCAACGGGAGGTGAGGAGACCCAGTACTTC. This gives the protein CASSATGGEETQYF. The gene calls are TRBV2 and TRBJ2-5, with 7 bases matching TRBD2. The ends lost 4 bases at V and 5 bases at J; junction bases unmatched: 7. Germline assignment: CDR1 SNHLY and CDR2 FYNNEI. CDR3 size: 14 residues.

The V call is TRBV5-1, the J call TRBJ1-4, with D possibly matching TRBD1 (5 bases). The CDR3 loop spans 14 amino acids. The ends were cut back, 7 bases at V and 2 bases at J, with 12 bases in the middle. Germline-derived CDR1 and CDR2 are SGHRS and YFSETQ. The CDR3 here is CASGSGTTNEKLFF. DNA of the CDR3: TGCGCCAGCGGTTCCGGGACGACTAATGAAAAACTGTTTTTT. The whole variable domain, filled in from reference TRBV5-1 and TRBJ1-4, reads KAGVTQTPRYLIKTRGQQVTLSCSPISGHRSVSWYQQTPGQGLQFLFEYFSETQRNKGNFPGRFSGRQFSNSRSEMNVSTLELGDSALYLCASGSGTTNEKLFFGSGTQLSVL.

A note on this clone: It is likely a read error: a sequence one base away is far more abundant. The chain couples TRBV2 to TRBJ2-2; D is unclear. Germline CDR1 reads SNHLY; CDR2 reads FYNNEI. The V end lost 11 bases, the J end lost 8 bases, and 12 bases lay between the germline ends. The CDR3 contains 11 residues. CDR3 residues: CAGTPWGELFF. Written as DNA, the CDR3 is TGTGCCGGCACCCCTTGGGGGGAGCTGTTTTTT. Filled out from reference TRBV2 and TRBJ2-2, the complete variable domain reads EPEVTQTPSHQVTQMGQEVILRCVPISNHLYFYWYRQILGQKVEFLVSFYNNEISEKSEIFDDQFSVERPDGSNFTLKIRSTKLEDSAMYFCAGTPWGELFFGEGSRLTVL.

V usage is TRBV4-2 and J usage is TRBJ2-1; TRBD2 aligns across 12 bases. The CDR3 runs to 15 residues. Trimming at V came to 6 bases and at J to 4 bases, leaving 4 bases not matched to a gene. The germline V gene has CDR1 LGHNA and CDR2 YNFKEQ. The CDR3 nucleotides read TGTGCCAGCAGTCTCCTAGCGGGGGGGTACAATGAGCAGTTCTTC. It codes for CASSLLAGGYNEQFF.

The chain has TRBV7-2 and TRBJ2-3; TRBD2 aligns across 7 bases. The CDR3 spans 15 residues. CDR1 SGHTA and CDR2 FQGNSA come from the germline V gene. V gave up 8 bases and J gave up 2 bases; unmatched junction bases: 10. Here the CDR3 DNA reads TGTGCCAGCTCCTGGAGCGGGACCAACACAGATACGCAGTATTTT. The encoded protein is CASSWSGTNTDTQYF.

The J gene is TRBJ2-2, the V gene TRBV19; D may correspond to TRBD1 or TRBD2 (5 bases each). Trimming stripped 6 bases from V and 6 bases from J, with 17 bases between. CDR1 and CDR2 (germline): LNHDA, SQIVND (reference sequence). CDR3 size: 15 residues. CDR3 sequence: CASRPTRSGPGELFF. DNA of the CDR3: TGTGCCAGTAGACCAACTAGGTCGGGGCCCGGGGAGCTGTTTTTT.

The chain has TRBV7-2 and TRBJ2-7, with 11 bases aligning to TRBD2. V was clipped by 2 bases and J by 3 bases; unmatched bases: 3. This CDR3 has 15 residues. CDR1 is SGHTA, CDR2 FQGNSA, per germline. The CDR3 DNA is TGTGCCAGCAGCTTAACTAGCGGGAGTGTCTACGAGCAGTACTTC. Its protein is CASSLTSGSVYEQYF.

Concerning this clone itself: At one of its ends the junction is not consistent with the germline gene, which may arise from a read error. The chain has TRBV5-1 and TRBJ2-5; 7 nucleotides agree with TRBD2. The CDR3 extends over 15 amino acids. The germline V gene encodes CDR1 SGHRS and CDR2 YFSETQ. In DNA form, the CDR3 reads TGCGCCAGCAGCTTGATGGGGGACTACCATGAGACCCAGTACTTC. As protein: CASSLMGDYHETQYF.

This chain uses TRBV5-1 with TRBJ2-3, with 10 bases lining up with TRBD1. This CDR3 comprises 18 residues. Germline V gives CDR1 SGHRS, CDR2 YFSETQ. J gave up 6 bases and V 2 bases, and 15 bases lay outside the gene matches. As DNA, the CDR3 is TGCGCCAGCAGCTTTCCCACTACCGGGACAGGGGAGGTGGATACGCAGTATTTT. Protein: CASSFPTTGTGEVDTQYF.

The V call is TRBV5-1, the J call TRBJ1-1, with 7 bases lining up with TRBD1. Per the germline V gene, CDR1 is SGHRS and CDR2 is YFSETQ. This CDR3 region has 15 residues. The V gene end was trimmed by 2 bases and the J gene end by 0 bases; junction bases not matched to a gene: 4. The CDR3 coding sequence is TGCGCCAGCAGCTTAAGACAGGGAATGAACACTGAAGCTTTCTTT. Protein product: CASSLRQGMNTEAFF.

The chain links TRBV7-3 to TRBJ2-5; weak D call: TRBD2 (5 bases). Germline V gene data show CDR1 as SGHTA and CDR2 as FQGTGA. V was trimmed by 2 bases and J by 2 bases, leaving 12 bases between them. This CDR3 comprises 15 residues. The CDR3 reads CASSLVSGVQETQYF. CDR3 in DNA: TGTGCCAGCAGCTTAGTCTCCGGGGTTCAAGAGACCCAGTACTTC. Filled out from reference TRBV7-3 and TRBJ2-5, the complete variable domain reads GAGVSQTPSNKVTEKGKYVELRCDPISGHTALYWYRQSLGQGPEFLIYFQGTGAADDSGLPNDRFFAVRPEGSVSTLKIQRTERGDSAVYLCASSLVSGVQETQYFGPGTRLLVL.

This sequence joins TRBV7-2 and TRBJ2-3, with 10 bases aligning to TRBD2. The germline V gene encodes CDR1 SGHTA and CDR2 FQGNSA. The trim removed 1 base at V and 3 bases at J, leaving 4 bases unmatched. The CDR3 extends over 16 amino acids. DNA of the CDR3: TGTGCCAGCAGCTTAGTAGGGACTAGCGAAACAGATACGCAGTATTTT. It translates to CASSLVGTSETDTQYF.

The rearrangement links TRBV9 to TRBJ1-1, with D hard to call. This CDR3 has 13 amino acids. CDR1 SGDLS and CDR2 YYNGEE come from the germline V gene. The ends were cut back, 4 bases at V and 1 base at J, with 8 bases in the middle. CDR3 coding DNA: TGTGCCAGCAGCTTTCAGTGGAACACTGAAGCTTTCTTT. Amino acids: CASSFQWNTEAFF.

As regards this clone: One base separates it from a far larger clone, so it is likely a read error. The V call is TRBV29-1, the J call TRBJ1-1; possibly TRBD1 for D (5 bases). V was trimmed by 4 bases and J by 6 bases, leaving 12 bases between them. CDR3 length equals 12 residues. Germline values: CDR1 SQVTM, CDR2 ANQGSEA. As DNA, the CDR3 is TGCAGCGTTGCCGGGGGAACCGCTGAAGCTTTCTTT. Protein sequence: CSVAGGTAEAFF.

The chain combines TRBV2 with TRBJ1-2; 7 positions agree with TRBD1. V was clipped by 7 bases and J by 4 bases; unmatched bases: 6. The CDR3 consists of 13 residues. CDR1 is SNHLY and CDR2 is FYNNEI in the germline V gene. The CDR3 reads CASTATGPYGYTF. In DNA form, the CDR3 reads TGTGCCAGCACTGCGACAGGGCCCTATGGCTACACCTTC.

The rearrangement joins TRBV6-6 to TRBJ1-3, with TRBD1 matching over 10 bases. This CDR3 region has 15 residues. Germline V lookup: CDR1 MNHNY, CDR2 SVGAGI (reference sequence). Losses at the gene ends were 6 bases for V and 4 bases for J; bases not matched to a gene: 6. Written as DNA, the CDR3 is TGTGCCAGCAGCTTGACAGGGGGCAAAGGAAACACCATATATTTT. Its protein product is CASSLTGGKGNTIYF.

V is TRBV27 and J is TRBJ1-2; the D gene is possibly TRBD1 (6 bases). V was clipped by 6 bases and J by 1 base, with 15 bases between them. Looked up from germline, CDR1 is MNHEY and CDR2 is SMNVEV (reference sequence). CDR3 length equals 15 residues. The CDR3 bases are TGTGCCAGCAGCTCCCTGTGGGACAATAACTATGGCTACACCTTC. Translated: CASSSLWDNNYGYTF.

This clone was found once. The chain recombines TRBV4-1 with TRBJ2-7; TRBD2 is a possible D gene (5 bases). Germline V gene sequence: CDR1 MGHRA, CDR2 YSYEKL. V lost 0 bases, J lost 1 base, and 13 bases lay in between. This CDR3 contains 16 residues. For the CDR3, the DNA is TGCGCCAGCAGCCAAGATCGGTCTAGCTCTTCCTACGAGCAGTACTTC. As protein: CASSQDRSSSSYEQYF.

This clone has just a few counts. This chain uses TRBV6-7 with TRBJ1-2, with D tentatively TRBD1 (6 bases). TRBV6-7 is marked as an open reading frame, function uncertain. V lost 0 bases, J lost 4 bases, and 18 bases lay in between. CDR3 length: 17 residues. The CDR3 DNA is TGTGCCAGCAGTTACTCGATTATATTGGACAGTCTCTATGGCTACACCTTC. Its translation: CASSYSIILDSLYGYTF.

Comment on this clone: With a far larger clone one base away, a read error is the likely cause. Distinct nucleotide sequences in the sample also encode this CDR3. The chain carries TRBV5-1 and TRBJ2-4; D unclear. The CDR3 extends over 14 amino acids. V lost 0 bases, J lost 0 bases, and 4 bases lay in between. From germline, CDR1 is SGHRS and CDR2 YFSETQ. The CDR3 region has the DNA TGCGCCAGCAGCTTGGAGACAGCCAAAAACATTCAGTACTTC. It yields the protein CASSLETAKNIQYF.

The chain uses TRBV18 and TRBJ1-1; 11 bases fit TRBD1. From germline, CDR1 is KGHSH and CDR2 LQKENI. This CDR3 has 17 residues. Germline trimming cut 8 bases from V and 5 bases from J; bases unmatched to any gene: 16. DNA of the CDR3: TGTGCCAGCGTGAAGCTGGGACAGGGGGGCGGAAGTACTGAAGCTTTCTTT. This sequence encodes CASVKLGQGGGSTEAFF. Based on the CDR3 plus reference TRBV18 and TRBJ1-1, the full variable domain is NAGVMQNPRHLVRRRGQEARLRCSPMKGHSHVYWYRQLPEEGLKFMVYLQKENIIDESGMPKERFSAEFPKEGPSILRIQQVVRGDSAAYFCASVKLGQGGGSTEAFFGQGTRLTVV.

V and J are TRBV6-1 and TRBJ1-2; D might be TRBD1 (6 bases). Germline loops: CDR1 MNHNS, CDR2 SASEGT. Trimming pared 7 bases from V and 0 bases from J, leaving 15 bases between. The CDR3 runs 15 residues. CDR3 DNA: TGTGCCAGCACCCCGGGAGGGGGAGCTAACTATGGCTACACCTTC. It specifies CASTPGGGANYGYTF.